What follows is one TCR beta chain and its context. Its antigen is still unknown. The data derive from a study of cytomegalovirus exposure and HLA in healthy donors. Points from the study as a whole: Cytomegalovirus association was listed for 164 TCR beta chains. Rare TCR sequences predominated, though certain public TCRs were found in many donors.

This CDR3 is built from 14 residues. CDR1 is MDHEN and CDR2 is SYDVKM in the germline V gene. The junction had 7 bases not matched to a gene; V was cut back by 3 bases and J by 11 bases. The table came from immunoSEQ multiplex PCR; TCRdb's copy has only in-frame clones and leaves some out. The table includes roughly 300,000 clones, approximately 86% detected once. The clonotype originates from a woman in her 30s in good health and CMV-seropositive. The chain links TRBV28 to TRBJ1-4; 9 positions match TRBD1. Sequencing was performed on PBMCs. This chain's CDR3 is CASSLTGGRRKLFF. CDR3 nucleotide sequence: TGTGCCAGCAGTTTGACAGGGGGGCGTCGGAAACTGTTTTTT.